This TCR beta chain emerged from a study of T-cell reconstitution after alpha-beta-depleted transplantation in children. Unique molecular identifiers tagged the TCRbeta library. TCRdb reprocessed the PCR reads via MiXCR and lists one record per CDR3 protein. The profile shows 350,000 to 400,000 distinct CDR3 sequences, roughly 14% of them singletons. This specimen was PBMCs, taken from the stem cell graft. The sequence was obtained from a human donor who donated a stem cell graft to a child with Fanconi anemia.

The CDR3 loop is CASSQVMGANTGELFF. As DNA, the CDR3 is TGTGCCAGCAGCCAAGTAATGGGGGCGAACACCGGGGAGCTGTTTTTT. The chain joins TRBV4-2 to TRBJ2-2, with D perhaps TRBD1 or TRBD2 (5 bases each). The CDR3 is 16 residues long. The germline V gene has CDR1 LGHNA and CDR2 YNFKEQ. Trimming took off 1 base at V and 0 bases at J, with 9 bases between the two ends.